This T cell receptor beta chain was profiled in a study of T cell responses to AZD1222 COVID-19 vaccine. Study-wide results and caveats: Unmutated regions of variants are reportedly targeted by nearly half of spike-specific TCRs.

The repertoire was sequenced with immunoSEQ multiplex PCR; TCRdb's copy has only in-frame clones and lacks some. Of about 130,000 clones listed, roughly 86% are singletons. Germline lookup yields CDR1 MDHEN and CDR2 SYDVKM. The CDR3 length is 13 residues. V was pared by 7 bases and J by 5 bases, with 15 bases between. To note about this clone: The antigen is not known.

This rearrangement joins TRBV28 to TRBJ2-7; tentative D call: TRBD1 (5 bases). The receptor's source is an adult who received the AZD1222 COVID-19 vaccine. Sample: peripheral blood, taken 28 days after the second AZD1222 dose. The CDR3 loop is CASTRGPWDEQYF. CDR3 DNA sequence: TGTGCCAGCACAAGGGGCCCGTGGGACGAGCAGTACTTC.